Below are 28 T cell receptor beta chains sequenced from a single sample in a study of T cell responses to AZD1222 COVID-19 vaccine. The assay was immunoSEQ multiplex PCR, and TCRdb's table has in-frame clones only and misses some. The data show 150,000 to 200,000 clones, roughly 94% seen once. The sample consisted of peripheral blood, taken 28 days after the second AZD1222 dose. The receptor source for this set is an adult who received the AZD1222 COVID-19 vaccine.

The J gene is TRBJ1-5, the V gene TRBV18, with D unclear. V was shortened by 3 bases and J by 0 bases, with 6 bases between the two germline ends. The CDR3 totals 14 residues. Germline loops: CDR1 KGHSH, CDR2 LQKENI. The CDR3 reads CASSPDGSNQPQHF. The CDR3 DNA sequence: TGTGCCAGCTCACCTGACGGTAGCAATCAGCCCCAGCATTTT.

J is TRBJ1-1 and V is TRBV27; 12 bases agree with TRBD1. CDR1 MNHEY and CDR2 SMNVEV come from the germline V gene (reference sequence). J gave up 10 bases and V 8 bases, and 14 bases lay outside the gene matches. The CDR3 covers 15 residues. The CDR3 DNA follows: TGTGCCAGCTATCCGGGACAGGGGGCGAAGGTGGGAGCTTTCTTT. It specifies CASYPGQGAKVGAFF.

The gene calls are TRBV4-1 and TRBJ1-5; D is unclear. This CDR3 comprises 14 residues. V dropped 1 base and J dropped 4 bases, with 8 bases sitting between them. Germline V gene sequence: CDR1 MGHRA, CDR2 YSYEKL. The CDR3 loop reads CASSQVWRNQPQHF. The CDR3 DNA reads TGCGCCAGCAGCCAAGTCTGGAGGAATCAGCCCCAGCATTTT.

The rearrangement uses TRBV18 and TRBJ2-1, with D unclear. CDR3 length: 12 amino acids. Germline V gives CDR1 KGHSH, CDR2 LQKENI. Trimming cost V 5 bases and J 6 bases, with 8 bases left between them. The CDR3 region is CASSMPINEQFF. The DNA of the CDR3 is TGTGCCAGCTCAATGCCGATCAATGAGCAGTTCTTC.

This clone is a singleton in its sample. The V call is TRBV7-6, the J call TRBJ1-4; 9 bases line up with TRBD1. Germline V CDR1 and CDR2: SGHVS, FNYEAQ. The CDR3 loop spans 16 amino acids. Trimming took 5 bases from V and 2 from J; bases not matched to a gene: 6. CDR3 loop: CASSRTGAGTNEKLFF. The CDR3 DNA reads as TGTGCCAGCAGCCGGACAGGGGCTGGGACTAATGAAAAACTGTTTTTT.

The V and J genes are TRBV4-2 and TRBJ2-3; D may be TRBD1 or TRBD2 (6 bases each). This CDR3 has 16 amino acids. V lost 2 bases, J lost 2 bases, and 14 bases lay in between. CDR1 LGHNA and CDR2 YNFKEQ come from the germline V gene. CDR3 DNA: TGTGCCAGCAGCCAACTGACGGGGGCGTTCACAGATACGCAGTATTTT. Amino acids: CASSQLTGAFTDTQYF.

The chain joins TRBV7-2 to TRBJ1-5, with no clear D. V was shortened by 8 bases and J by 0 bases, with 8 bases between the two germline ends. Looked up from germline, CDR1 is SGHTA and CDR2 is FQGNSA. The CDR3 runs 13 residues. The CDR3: CASVGYSNQPQHF. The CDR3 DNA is TGTGCCAGCGTAGGGTATAGCAATCAGCCCCAGCATTTT. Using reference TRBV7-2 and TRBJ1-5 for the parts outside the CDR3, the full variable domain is GAGVSQSPSNKVTEKGKDVELRCDPISGHTALYWYRQSLGQGLEFLIYFQGNSAPDKSGLPSDRFSAERTGGSVSTLTIQRTQQEDSAVYLCASVGYSNQPQHFGDGTRLSIL.

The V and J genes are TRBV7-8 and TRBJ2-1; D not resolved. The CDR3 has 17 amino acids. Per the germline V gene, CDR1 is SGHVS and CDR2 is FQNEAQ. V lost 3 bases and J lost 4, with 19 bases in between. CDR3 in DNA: TGTGCCAGCAGCTTTTTCCTTGGGATTTCGGGTTACAATGAGCAGTTCTTC. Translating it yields CASSFFLGISGYNEQFF.

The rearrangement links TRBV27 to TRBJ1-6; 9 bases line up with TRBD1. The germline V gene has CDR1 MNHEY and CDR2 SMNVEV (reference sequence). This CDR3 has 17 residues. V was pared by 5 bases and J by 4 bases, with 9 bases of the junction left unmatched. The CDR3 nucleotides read TGTGCCAGCAGTCCCGGGACAGGGATGGGATATAATTCACCCCTCCACTTT. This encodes CASSPGTGMGYNSPLHF.

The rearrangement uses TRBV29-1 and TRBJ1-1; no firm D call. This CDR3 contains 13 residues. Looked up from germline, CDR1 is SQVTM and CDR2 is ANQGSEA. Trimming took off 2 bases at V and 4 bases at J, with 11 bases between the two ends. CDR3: CSVEPPQATEAFF. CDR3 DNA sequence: TGCAGCGTTGAACCGCCCCAGGCCACTGAAGCTTTCTTT.

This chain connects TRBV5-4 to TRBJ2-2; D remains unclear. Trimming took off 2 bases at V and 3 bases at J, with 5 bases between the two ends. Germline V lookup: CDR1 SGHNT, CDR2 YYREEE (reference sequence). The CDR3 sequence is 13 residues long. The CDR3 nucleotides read TGTGCCAGCAGCTTAAGATACACCGGGGAGCTGTTTTTT. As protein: CASSLRYTGELFF.

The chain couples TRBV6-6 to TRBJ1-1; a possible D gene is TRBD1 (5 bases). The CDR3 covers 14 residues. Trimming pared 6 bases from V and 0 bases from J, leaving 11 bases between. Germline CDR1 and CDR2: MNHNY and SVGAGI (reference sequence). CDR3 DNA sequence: TGTGCCAGCAGAGCCCGGGGGATGAACACTGAAGCTTTCTTT. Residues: CASRARGMNTEAFF.

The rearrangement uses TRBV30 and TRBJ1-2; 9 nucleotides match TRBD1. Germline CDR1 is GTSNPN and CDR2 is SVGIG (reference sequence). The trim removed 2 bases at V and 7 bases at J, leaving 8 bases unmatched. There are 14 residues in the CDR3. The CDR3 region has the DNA TGTGCCTGGAGTTCGCGTGACAGGGGGGGTGGCTACACCTTC. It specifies CAWSSRDRGGGYTF.

The DNA of the CDR3 is TGTGCCAGCAGTTCCCCGACAGCATGGAACTATGGCTACACCTTC. Encoded protein: CASSSPTAWNYGYTF. The J gene is TRBJ1-2, the V gene TRBV6-5; perhaps TRBD1 as D (5 bases). V lost 4 bases, J lost 2 bases, and 14 bases lay in between. Germline CDR1 and CDR2: MNHEY and SVGAGI. The CDR3 runs to 15 residues.

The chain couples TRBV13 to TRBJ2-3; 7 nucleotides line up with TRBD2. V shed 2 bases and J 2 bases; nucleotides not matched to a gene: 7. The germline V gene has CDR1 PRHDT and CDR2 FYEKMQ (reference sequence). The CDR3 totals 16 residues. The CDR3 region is CASSLNGGTFTDTQYF. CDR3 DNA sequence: TGTGCCAGCAGCTTAAACGGGGGGACCTTCACAGATACGCAGTATTTT.

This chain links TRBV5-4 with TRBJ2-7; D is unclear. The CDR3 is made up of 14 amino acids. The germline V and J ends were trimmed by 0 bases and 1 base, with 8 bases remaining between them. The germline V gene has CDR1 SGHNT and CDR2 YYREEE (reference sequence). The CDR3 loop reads CASSLEEGSYEQYF. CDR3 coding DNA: TGTGCCAGCAGCTTGGAAGAAGGGTCCTACGAGCAGTACTTC.

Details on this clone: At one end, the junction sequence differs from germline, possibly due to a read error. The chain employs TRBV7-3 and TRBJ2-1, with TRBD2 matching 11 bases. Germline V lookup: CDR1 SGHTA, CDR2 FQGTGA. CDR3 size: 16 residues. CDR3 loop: CASSVTSGGSYNEQFF. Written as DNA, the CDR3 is TGTGCCAGCAGCGTAACTAGCGGGGGCTCCTACAATGAGCAGTTCTTC.

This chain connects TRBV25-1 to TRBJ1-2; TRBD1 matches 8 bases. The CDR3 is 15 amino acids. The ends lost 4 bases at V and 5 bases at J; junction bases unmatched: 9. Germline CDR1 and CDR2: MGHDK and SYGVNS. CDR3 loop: CASSVETGAYYGYTF. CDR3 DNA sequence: TGTGCCAGCAGTGTAGAGACAGGGGCCTATTATGGCTACACCTTC.

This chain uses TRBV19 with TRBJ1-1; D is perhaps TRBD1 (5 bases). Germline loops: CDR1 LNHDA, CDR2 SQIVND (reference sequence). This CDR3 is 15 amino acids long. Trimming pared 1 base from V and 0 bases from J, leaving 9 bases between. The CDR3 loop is CASSIGGFMNTEAFF. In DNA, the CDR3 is TGTGCCAGTAGTATAGGGGGGTTCATGAACACTGAAGCTTTCTTT.

The CDR3, as DNA: TGTGCCAGCAGCGTAGGGGACGCAACTAATGAAAAACTGTTTTTT. Residues: CASSVGDATNEKLFF. The chain joins TRBV9 to TRBJ1-4; possible D gene TRBD1, 5 bases. The CDR3 has 15 amino acids. The germline V gene has CDR1 SGDLS and CDR2 YYNGEE. Trimming shortened V by 0 bases and J by 0 bases, and 6 bases separated the two germline ends.

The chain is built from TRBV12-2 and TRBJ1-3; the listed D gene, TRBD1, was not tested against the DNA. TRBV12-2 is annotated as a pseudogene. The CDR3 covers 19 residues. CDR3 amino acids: CASRSRHGTEGVSGNTIYF. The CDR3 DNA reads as TGTGCAAGTCGCTCACGACACGGAACCGAGGGGGTCTCCGGAAACACCATATATTTT.

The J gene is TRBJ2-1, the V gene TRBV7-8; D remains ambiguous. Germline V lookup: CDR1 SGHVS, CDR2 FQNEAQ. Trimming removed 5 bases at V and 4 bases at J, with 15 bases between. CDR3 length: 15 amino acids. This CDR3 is CASSADPTSYNEQFF. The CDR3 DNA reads TGTGCCAGCAGCGCCGACCCCACCTCTTACAATGAGCAGTTCTTC.

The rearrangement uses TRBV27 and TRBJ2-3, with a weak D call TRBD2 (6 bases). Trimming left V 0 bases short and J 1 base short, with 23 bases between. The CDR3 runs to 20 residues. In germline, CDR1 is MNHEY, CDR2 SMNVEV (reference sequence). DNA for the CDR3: TGTGCCAGCAGTTTATCCCCTTTTTTTGGGGCGGGGCCTGGCACAGATACGCAGTATTTT. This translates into CASSLSPFFGAGPGTDTQYF.

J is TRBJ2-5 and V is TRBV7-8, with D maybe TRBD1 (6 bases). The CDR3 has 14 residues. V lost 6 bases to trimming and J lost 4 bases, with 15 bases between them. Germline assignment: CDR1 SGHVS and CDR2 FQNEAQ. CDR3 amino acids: CASRETGSRETQYF. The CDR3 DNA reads TGTGCCAGCAGGGAAACAGGGAGCCGAGAGACCCAGTACTTC.

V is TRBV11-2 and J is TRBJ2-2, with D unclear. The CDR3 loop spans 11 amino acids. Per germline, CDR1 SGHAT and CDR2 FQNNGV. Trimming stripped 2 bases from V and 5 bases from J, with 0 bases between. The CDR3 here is CASSLTGELFF. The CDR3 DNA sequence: TGTGCCAGCAGCTTAACCGGGGAGCTGTTTTTT. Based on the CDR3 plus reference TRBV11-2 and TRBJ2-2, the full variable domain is EAGVAQSPRYKIIEKRQSVAFWCNPISGHATLYWYQQILGQGPKLLIQFQNNGVVDDSQLPKDRFSAERLKGVDSTLKIQPAKLEDSAVYLCASSLTGELFFGEGSRLTVL.

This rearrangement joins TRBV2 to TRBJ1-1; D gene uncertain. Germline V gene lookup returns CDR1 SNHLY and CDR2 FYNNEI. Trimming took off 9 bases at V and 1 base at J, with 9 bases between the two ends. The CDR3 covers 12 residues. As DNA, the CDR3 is TGTGCCAGTTCGCACCCGAACACTGAAGCTTTCTTT. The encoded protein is CASSHPNTEAFF. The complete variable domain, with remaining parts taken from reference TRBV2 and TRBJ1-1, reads EPEVTQTPSHQVTQMGQEVILRCVPISNHLYFYWYRQILGQKVEFLVSFYNNEISEKSEIFDDQFSVERPDGSNFTLKIRSTKLEDSAMYFCASSHPNTEAFFGQGTRLTVV.

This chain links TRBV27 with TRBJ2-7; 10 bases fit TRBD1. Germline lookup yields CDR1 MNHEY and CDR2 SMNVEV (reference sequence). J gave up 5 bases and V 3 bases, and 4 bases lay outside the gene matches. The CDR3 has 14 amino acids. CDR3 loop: CASSFGTGVNEQYF. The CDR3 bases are TGTGCCAGCAGTTTTGGGACAGGGGTCAACGAGCAGTACTTC.

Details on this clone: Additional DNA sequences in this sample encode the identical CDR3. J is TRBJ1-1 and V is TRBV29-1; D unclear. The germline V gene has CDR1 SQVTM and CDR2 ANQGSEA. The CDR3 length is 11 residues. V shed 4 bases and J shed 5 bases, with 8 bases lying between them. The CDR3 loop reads CSVGSGTEAFF. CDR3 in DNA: TGCAGCGTTGGATCGGGAACTGAAGCTTTCTTT.